This TCR beta chain appears in the sequencing data of a study of blood T cell repertoires in COVID-19. Overall study context: PBMCs, B-cell-depleted T cells, or T cells provided the cDNA or gDNA that made up the material.

The germline gives CDR1 SGHDT, CDR2 YYEEEE. The V and J ends lost 2 bases and 6 bases, in that order; junction bases with no gene match: 6. This CDR3 is 14 amino acids long. Per the study methods: Amplifying reference gene primers gave estimates of nucleated cell counts. Generated by immunoSEQ multiplex PCR, the TCRdb table keeps only in-frame clones and is missing some. V, J and clone size reflect that table, while D and trimming were determined from the DNA. The sample gives about 270,000 clones, 80% to 90% of which show up once; approximately 11% is in the top ten. The rearrangement joins TRBV5-6 to TRBJ1-2, with 8 bases lining up with TRBD1. Material for sequencing was peripheral blood. This clonotype was obtained from a woman aged 70-85 years with acute or convalescent COVID-19. The CDR3, as DNA: TGTGCCAGCAGCTTCGACAGGGGTTCTAATGGCTACACCTTC. Translating it yields CASSFDRGSNGYTF.